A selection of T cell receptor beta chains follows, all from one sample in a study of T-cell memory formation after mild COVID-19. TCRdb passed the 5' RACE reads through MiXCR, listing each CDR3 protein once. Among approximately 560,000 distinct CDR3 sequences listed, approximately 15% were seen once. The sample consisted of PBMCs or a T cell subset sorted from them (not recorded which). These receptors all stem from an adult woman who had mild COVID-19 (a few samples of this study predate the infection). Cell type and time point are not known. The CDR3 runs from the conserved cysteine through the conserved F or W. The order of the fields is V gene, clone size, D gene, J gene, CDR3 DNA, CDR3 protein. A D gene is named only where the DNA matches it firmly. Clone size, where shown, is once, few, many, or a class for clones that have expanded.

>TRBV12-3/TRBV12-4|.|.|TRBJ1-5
TGTGCCAGCAGCCTATATTGGGGGGAATACAATCAGCCCCAGCATTTT
CASSLYWGEYNQPQHF
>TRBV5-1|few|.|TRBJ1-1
TGCGCCAGCAGCTTGGGGGAGGGCTCTGAAGCTTTCTTT
CASSLGEGSEAFF
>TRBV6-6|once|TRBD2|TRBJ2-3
TGTGCCAGCAGTCCCTCGAGCGGGAGGCCAGATACGCAGTATTTT
CASSPSSGRPDTQYF
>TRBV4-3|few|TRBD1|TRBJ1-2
TGCGCCAGCAGCCAAGATGTGACAGGGGGCTCTTTCTATGGCTACACCTTC
CASSQDVTGGSFYGYTF
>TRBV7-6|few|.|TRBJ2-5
TGTGCCAGCAGCTTGTTCACATTGGACCAAGAGACCCAGTACTTC
CASSLFTLDQETQYF
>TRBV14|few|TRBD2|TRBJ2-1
TGTGCCAGCAGCCGACAGCGGGAGAGCTACAATGAGCAGTTCTTC
CASSRQRESYNEQFF
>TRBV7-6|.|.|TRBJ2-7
TGTGCCAGCAGCTTAGCGCGACACGAGCAGTACTTC
CASSLARHEQYF
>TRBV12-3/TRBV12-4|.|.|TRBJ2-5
TGTGCCAGCAGTTTAAGGGGGACTATGGCCCAGTACTTC
CASSLRGTMAQYF
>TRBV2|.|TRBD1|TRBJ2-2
TGTGCCAGCATGAAACAGGGGGCGGCCGGGGAGCTGTTTTTT
CASMKQGAAGELFF
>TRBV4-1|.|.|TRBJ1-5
TGCGTCTGCAGCTTACAAAAGATGAGCAATCAGCCCCAGCATTTT
CVCSLQKMSNQPQHF
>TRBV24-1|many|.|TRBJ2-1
TGTGCCACCAGTGATTTGGACCGCGACACACCCGAGCAGTTCTTC
CATSDLDRDTPEQFF
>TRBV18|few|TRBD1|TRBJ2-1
TGTGCCAGCTCACCGCCGGGACAGATCTACAATGAGCAGTTCTTC
CASSPPGQIYNEQFF
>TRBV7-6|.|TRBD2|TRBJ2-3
TGTGCCAGCAGCTTAGCTCCGGGGGGGGCGGATACGCAGTATTTT
CASSLAPGGADTQYF